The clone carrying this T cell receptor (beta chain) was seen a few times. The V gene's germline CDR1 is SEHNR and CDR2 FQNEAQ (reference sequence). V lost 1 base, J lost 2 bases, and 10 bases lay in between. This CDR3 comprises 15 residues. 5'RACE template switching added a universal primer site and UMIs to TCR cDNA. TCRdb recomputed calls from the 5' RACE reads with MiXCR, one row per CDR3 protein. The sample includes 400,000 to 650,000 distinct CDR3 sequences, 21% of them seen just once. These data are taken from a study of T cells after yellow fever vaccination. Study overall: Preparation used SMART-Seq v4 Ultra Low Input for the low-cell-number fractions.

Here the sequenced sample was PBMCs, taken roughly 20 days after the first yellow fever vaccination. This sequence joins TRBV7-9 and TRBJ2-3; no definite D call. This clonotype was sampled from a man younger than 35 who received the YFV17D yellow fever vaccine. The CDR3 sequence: CASSLVLGSTDTQYF. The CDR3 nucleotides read TGTGCCAGCAGCTTAGTCCTGGGATCCACAGATACGCAGTATTTT.